This entry describes one T cell receptor (beta chain). Its antigen remains unknown. The sample originates from a study of T cell responses to AZD1222 COVID-19 vaccine. Looking at the study overall: Some second doses came at about 4 weeks and others at about 12 weeks; these were pooled.

General study findings and limits: Across the whole spike, CD4 TCRs peaked at regions 160-218 and 743-854. Unmutated variant regions reportedly attract nearly half of all spike-specific TCRs.

The protocol was immunoSEQ multiplex PCR, while the TCRdb copy is restricted to in-frame clones and leaves out a portion. The sample includes about 120,000 clones, approximately 86% of them seen just once. V was shortened by 2 bases and J by 8 bases, with 12 bases between the two germline ends. This CDR3 contains 13 residues. The germline V gene has CDR1 LNHDA and CDR2 SQIVND (reference sequence). This specimen was peripheral blood, taken on day 0 of AZD1222 vaccination. This sequence was found in an adult in good health. V usage is TRBV19 and J usage is TRBJ1-1; D remains unclear. The CDR3 sequence is CASSILGGREAFF. CDR3 sequence (DNA): TGTGCCAGTAGTATATTGGGAGGTCGCGAAGCTTTCTTT.